A selection of T cell receptor beta chains follows, all from one sample in a study of shared clonotypes between healthy human individuals. Generated by immunoSEQ multiplex PCR, the TCRdb table keeps only in-frame clones and is missing some. The sample yields 1.6 million or so clones, about 98.5% seen once. Sequences were obtained from naive CD4+ T cells sorted from blood. All receptors come from a man in his thirties or forties in good health. CDR3s include the opening cysteine and the closing phenylalanine or tryptophan. The D gene is left open where the match is weak. Not every row has a clone size; where given, it reads once, few, many or a size class.

cdr3_nt | cdr3_aa | j_call | clone_size | d_call | v_call
TGTGCCAGCAGCCCCGGTGCTAGCGGGAGCTCCGGGGAGCTGTTTTTT | CASSPGASGSSGELFF | TRBJ2-2 | once | TRBD2 | TRBV7-7
TGTGCCAGCAGCGTCGGTGAGCAGTTCTTC | CASSVGEQFF | TRBJ2-1 | - | - | TRBV9
TGTGCCAGCAGTTACATCCCCAGGGCGGGGAACACTGAAGCTTTCTTT | CASSYIPRAGNTEAFF | TRBJ1-1 | - | - | TRBV6-5
TGTGCCAGCAGCTTAGAGGGGACTAGGGGGAATGAGCAGTTCTTC | CASSLEGTRGNEQFF | TRBJ2-1 | - | TRBD2 | TRBV7-2
TGTGCCAGCTACTCCCCAGCCCACAATGAGCAGTTCTTC | CASYSPAHNEQFF | TRBJ2-1 | - | - | TRBV18
TGCGCCAGCAGCTTGTCACAGGGGAAAAACATTCAGTACTTC | CASSLSQGKNIQYF | TRBJ2-4 | - | TRBD1 | TRBV5-1
TGTGCCTGGAGTCCCCTTCGAGAATATGGAAACACCATATATTTT | CAWSPLREYGNTIYF | TRBJ1-3 | - | - | TRBV30
TGTGCGTCCACGGGAGCAACAGATACGCAGTATTTT | CASTGATDTQYF | TRBJ2-3 | - | - | TRBV28
TGTGCCAGCAGCCAAAACTCACCAGGCAAATACGAGCAGTACTTC | CASSQNSPGKYEQYF | TRBJ2-7 | - | - | TRBV14
TGCGGCGGGAATAAGAACACTGAAGCTTTCTTT | CGGNKNTEAFF | TRBJ1-1 | - | - | TRBV20-1
TGCGCCAGCAGCGGGACTAGCGGAGTCCAAGAGACCCAGTACTTC | CASSGTSGVQETQYF | TRBJ2-5 | once | TRBD2 | TRBV5-1
TGTGCCAGCAGCTTTTCAGAGGAGACCCAGTACTTC | CASSFSEETQYF | TRBJ2-5 | - | - | TRBV5-4
TGTGCCAGCAAGAGGGCGGGAGTCCCCCCAGATACGCAGTATTTT | CASKRAGVPPDTQYF | TRBJ2-3 | - | TRBD2 | TRBV7-2
TGCAGCGCCAAGACAGGGCACGGTGAAAAACTGTTTTTT | CSAKTGHGEKLFF | TRBJ1-4 | - | TRBD1 | TRBV29-1
TGTGCCAGCAGCCAAAACAAGGGACTAGCGCCTTACAATGAGCAGTTCTTC | CASSQNKGLAPYNEQFF | TRBJ2-1 | - | TRBD2 | TRBV4-2
TGTGCCAGCAGCCCCTTTCCGGGACGTATCTCCTACGAGCAGTACTTC | CASSPFPGRISYEQYF | TRBJ2-7 | - | - | TRBV7-2
TGTGCCAGTACTGCCGGGACAGGGGGCCCAGAGGTCAATCAGCCCCAGCATTTT | CASTAGTGGPEVNQPQHF | TRBJ1-5 | - | TRBD1 | TRBV19
TGTGCCAGCAGTTTATGGCAGAATGAGCAGTTCTTC | CASSLWQNEQFF | TRBJ2-1 | - | - | TRBV28
TGCGCCAGCAGCTACGGGGCCACAGATACGCAGTATTTT | CASSYGATDTQYF | TRBJ2-3 | - | - | TRBV5-1
TGTGCCAGCAGCTTAAGACCCGCCGGGACAGACACTGAAGCTTTCTTT | CASSLRPAGTDTEAFF | TRBJ1-1 | - | TRBD1 | TRBV7-8
TGTGCCAGCAGCCGACTAGGCGAGCAGTACTTC | CASSRLGEQYF | TRBJ2-7 | - | - | TRBV7-9
TGTGCCAGCAGCGTAGGGGAGAATTACTCTGGAAACACCATATATTTT | CASSVGENYSGNTIYF | TRBJ1-3 | - | - | TRBV9
TGCGCCAGCAGCCAAGAAGGGGGTGGTTCCTACGAGCAGTACTTC | CASSQEGGGSYEQYF | TRBJ2-7 | - | - | TRBV4-3
TGTGCCAGCAGCCCCGGGGGGGGTCTGCAAAACTATGGCTACACCTTC | CASSPGGGLQNYGYTF | TRBJ1-2 | once | - | TRBV7-9
TGTGCCAGCAGCCTCGGGGGGAACCCCTACAATGAGCAGTTCTTC | CASSLGGNPYNEQFF | TRBJ2-1 | - | TRBD2 | TRBV28
TGCGCCAGCAGCCTCGAGGCCCCACACACAGATACGCAGTATTTT | CASSLEAPHTDTQYF | TRBJ2-3 | - | - | TRBV5-1
TGTGCCAGCAGTTTAGACAGGGTCCAGCCCCAGCATTTT | CASSLDRVQPQHF | TRBJ1-5 | - | TRBD1 | TRBV28
TGCGCCAGCAGTAACCACGCCAACCTAGTGAGGGGGTACAATGAGCAGTTCTTC | CASSNHANLVRGYNEQFF | TRBJ2-1 | once | - | TRBV10-1
TGTGCCAGCAGCCAAGTAGGTGACCGTGAGCAGTTCTTC | CASSQVGDREQFF | TRBJ2-1 | - | - | TRBV14
TGTGCCAGCAGTTATATGGGACTAGAATACACCGGGGAGCTGTTTTTT | CASSYMGLEYTGELFF | TRBJ2-2 | - | TRBD2 | TRBV6-5
TGCGCCAGCATGGGGACGACTAGCGGGTACAATGAGCAGTTCTTC | CASMGTTSGYNEQFF | TRBJ2-1 | - | TRBD2 | TRBV5-1
TGCGCCAGCAGCTTGGCCTCGCCAGCCTACTCCTACGAGCAGTACTTC | CASSLASPAYSYEQYF | TRBJ2-7 | once | - | TRBV5-1
TGTGCCAGCAGCTTGGAACAGGGGTTGGAGAACACTGAAGCTTTCTTT | CASSLEQGLENTEAFF | TRBJ1-1 | - | TRBD1 | TRBV5-6
TGCGCCAGCAGCCAAGAAGGGCAGAGCTCCTACGAGCAGTACTTC | CASSQEGQSSYEQYF | TRBJ2-7 | - | - | TRBV4-1
TGCGCCAGCAGCTATACTAGCGGCAGCACAGATACGCAGTATTTT | CASSYTSGSTDTQYF | TRBJ2-3 | - | TRBD2 | TRBV5-1
TGTGCCAGCAGCACCGGGACTAGCGGAACCTACGAGCAGTACTTC | CASSTGTSGTYEQYF | TRBJ2-7 | - | TRBD2 | TRBV11-2
TGTGCCAGCAGGCAAAGGGGGAATCAGCCCCAGCATTTT | CASRQRGNQPQHF | TRBJ1-5 | - | - | TRBV28
TGTGCCAGCAGCTTAGGGACTAGCGCTTCCTACGAGCAGTACTTC | CASSLGTSASYEQYF | TRBJ2-7 | - | TRBD2 | TRBV7-2
TGTGCCAGCAGGTCCGCGGGGGACTACAATGAGCAGTTCTTC | CASRSAGDYNEQFF | TRBJ2-1 | - | TRBD2 | TRBV6-5
TGCGCCAGCAATGGCGGAGCTAGCACAGATACGCAGTATTTT | CASNGGASTDTQYF | TRBJ2-3 | - | - | TRBV5-1
TGTGCCAGCAGCCAAGTATCGACAGGGGTCAATGAGCAGTTCTTC | CASSQVSTGVNEQFF | TRBJ2-1 | once | TRBD1 | TRBV5-4
TGTGCCTGGAATCCAGATCACCAAGAGACCCAGTACTTC | CAWNPDHQETQYF | TRBJ2-5 | - | - | TRBV30
TGTGCCAGCAGCGTTAGCAGAGGCAGGCTAGAGACCCAGTACTTC | CASSVSRGRLETQYF | TRBJ2-5 | - | - | TRBV7-9
TGCGCCAGCAGCCAAGTGGACCGGGAGAACCACTACACCTTC | CASSQVDRENHYTF | TRBJ1-2 | - | - | TRBV4-1
TGTGCCAGCAGTGTGGGCGGGAGGATCGAGCAGTACTTC | CASSVGGRIEQYF | TRBJ2-7 | - | TRBD2 | TRBV2
TGTGCCAGCCGGGCCATCAATCAGCCCCAGCATTTT | CASRAINQPQHF | TRBJ1-5 | - | - | TRBV2
TGTGCCAGCAGCTTGTTGATTTTCAGGGATACGCAGTATTTT | CASSLLIFRDTQYF | TRBJ2-3 | - | - | TRBV5-5
TGTGCCAGCAGTGGACTAGCGGGGATCACAGATACGCAGTATTTT | CASSGLAGITDTQYF | TRBJ2-3 | - | TRBD2 | TRBV28
TGCGCCAGCAGCTTGGCCCATAGCGGGCCAAGAAACTACGAGCAGTACTTC | CASSLAHSGPRNYEQYF | TRBJ2-7 | - | TRBD2 | TRBV5-1
TGCGCCAGCAGCATGGACCCAAGCAATCAGCCCCAGCATTTT | CASSMDPSNQPQHF | TRBJ1-5 | - | - | TRBV5-1
TGCGCCAGCAGTCACAGGGTGCAAGGAGAGACCCAGTACTTC | CASSHRVQGETQYF | TRBJ2-5 | - | - | TRBV4-3
TGTGCCAGCAGCGATACGGGACCCTCCTACAATGAGCAGTTCTTC | CASSDTGPSYNEQFF | TRBJ2-1 | - | - | TRBV2
TGTGCCAGCAGCTTAGGGGGCCCGGGGACCCAGTACTTC | CASSLGGPGTQYF | TRBJ2-5 | - | - | TRBV7-2
TGTGCCAGCAGCTTAGGAGCCTCCTCCCTCCGTGAGCAGTTCTTC | CASSLGASSLREQFF | TRBJ2-1 | - | - | TRBV7-9
TGTGCCAGCAGCCCCGGGACAGGGCTGGGCGCTGAAGCTTTCTTT | CASSPGTGLGAEAFF | TRBJ1-1 | - | TRBD1 | TRBV9